The present entry profiles one T cell receptor beta chain with its context. Its antigen is unknown. This entry comes from a study of PD-1 blockade in classical Hodgkin lymphoma. V was pared by 5 bases and J by 3 bases, with 1 base between. CDR3 length: 11 amino acids. The germline V gene has CDR1 WSHSY and CDR2 SAAADI. TCRdb's table, derived via immunoSEQ multiplex PCR, lists solely in-frame clones and lacks some. The data contain 15,000 to 20,000 clones, less than 90% of them seen just once; the ten biggest clones take up 4.5% to 6.5%. Described time point: cycle 4 day 1 (C4D1), after more than five weeks of nivolumab. There was relapse after autologous stem cell transplantation in every patient, and there was variation in brentuximab vedotin exposure. CD8+ T cell isolation from thawed PBMCs was performed by magnetic negative selection. Notes on the study in general: Before treatment, TCR diversity in newly diagnosed patients was reportedly lower than in healthy donors. Partial responders and progressors had significantly lower baseline TCR diversity. Possible causes of repertoire differences, disease activity or prior therapy, remain undefined.

The chain combines TRBV10-2 with TRBJ2-2; D call uncertain. The sequenced sample was CD8+ T cells from blood, obtained before the fourth cycle of nivolumab. The sequence was collected from a human donor with classical Hodgkin lymphoma. The CDR3 protein is CASSHTGELFF. In DNA, the CDR3 is TGCGCCAGCAGTCACACCGGGGAGCTGTTTTTT.